This T cell receptor (beta chain) was sequenced for a study of T-cell reconstitution after alpha-beta-depleted transplantation in children. This clonotype has just a few counts. Library preparation (for TCRbeta) was performed with unique molecular identifiers. TCRdb redid the calling of the PCR reads with MiXCR, one entry per CDR3 protein. This sample has approximately 85,000 distinct CDR3 sequences, with around 15% found just once. CDR1 and CDR2 (germline): SGHVS, FQNEAQ. The V gene lost 4 bases and the J gene lost 0 bases, with 10 bases spanning the gap. The CDR3 spans 15 residues. The sequenced sample was PBMCs, mostly from graft donor cells, obtained 180 days after TCRalphabeta/CD19-depleted stem cell transplant. The receptor was derived from a male patient between 2 and 9 years old who had a stem cell transplant for acute lymphoblastic leukemia, so the T cells may come from the graft donor. V and J are TRBV7-8 and TRBJ1-5, with TRBD1 as a possible D gene (5 bases). CDR3 sequence reads: CASSSDRYSNQPQHF. The CDR3 coding sequence is TGTGCCAGCAGCTCCGACAGATATAGCAATCAGCCCCAGCATTTT.